These 12 T cell receptor beta chains share one sample of origin, sequenced in a study of blood T cell repertoires in COVID-19. The assay was immunoSEQ multiplex PCR, and TCRdb's table has in-frame clones only and misses some. The sample has around 250,000 clones; roughly nine tenths are singletons. Sequencing input: peripheral blood. These receptors were collected from a man in his sixties with acute or convalescent COVID-19.

The V call is TRBV7-9, the J call TRBJ2-1, with 8 bases lining up with TRBD1. The J segment lost 4 bases and the V segment lost 1 base, leaving 3 bases of the junction unmatched. The CDR3 contains 15 residues. Germline CDR1 is SEHNR and CDR2 is FQNEAQ (reference sequence). The CDR3 nucleotides are TGTGCCAGCAGCTTAGGACAGGGGCAATACAATGAGCAGTTCTTC. Translated, it gives CASSLGQGQYNEQFF. The full variable domain, rest sourced from reference TRBV7-9 and TRBJ2-1, is DTGVSQNPRHKITKRGQNVTFRCDPISEHNRLYWYRQTLGQGPEFLTYFQNEAQLEKSRLLSDRFSAERPKGSFSTLEIQRTEQGDSAMYLCASSLGQGQYNEQFFGPGTRLTVL.

With regard to this clone: Other DNA sequences within the sample encode an identical CDR3. The chain uses TRBV28 and TRBJ2-7, with 13 bases fitting TRBD2. The length of the CDR3 is 16 residues. Germline CDR1 and CDR2: MDHEN and SYDVKM. Unmatched junction bases numbered 4, after V lost 5 bases and J lost 0 bases. This CDR3 reads CASSLRTSGSSYEQYF. Here the CDR3 DNA reads TGTGCCAGCAGTCTCCGGACTAGCGGGAGCTCCTACGAGCAGTACTTC.

The chain employs TRBV29-1 and TRBJ1-1; maybe TRBD1 (5 bases). Germline V gene sequence: CDR1 SQVTM, CDR2 ANQGSEA. The CDR3 has 15 residues. Trimming stripped 6 bases from V and 1 base from J, with 18 bases between. CDR3 protein: CSVTLSGGRNTEAFF. The DNA of the CDR3 is TGCAGCGTGACTCTTTCGGGGGGACGGAACACTGAAGCTTTCTTT.

This chain links TRBV5-4 with TRBJ1-1; possible D gene TRBD1, 6 bases. V lost 0 bases and J lost 10, with 19 bases in between. The CDR3 has 15 residues. Germline lookup yields CDR1 SGHNT and CDR2 YYREEE (reference sequence). This CDR3 reads CASSLEGNRERVAFF. The CDR3 DNA reads TGTGCCAGCAGCTTGGAAGGAAACAGGGAAAGGGTAGCTTTCTTT.

V usage is TRBV6-5 and J usage is TRBJ1-2; D not resolved. Trimming stripped 6 bases from V and 2 bases from J, with 10 bases between. The CDR3 totals 13 residues. Looked up from germline, CDR1 is MNHEY and CDR2 is SVGAGI. CDR3 coding DNA: TGTGCCAGCAGCCGAACAGAGAACTATGGCTACACCTTC. This sequence encodes CASSRTENYGYTF.

The rearrangement links TRBV5-6 to TRBJ1-2, with 8 bases identical to TRBD1. The trim removed 4 bases at V and 6 bases at J, leaving 8 bases unmatched. The CDR3 runs to 14 residues. The germline V gene encodes CDR1 SGHDT and CDR2 YYEEEE. In DNA form, the CDR3 reads TGTGCCAGCAGCCTACAGGACAGGGTGGATGGCTACACCTTC. Translation: CASSLQDRVDGYTF.

As concerns this clone: Its ends do not fully match the called genes, so a read error is possible. The V call is TRBV27, the J call TRBJ2-2; 7 bases fit TRBD1. The CDR3 sequence is 16 residues long. Germline CDR1 and CDR2: MNHEY and SMNVEV (reference sequence). DNA for the CDR3: TGTGCCAGCAGTTTACCCCCGGGACAGAACTCCGGGGAGCTGTTTTTT. Protein product: CASSLPPGQNSGELFF.

The chain combines TRBV28 with TRBJ1-1, with 8 bases identical to TRBD1. The ends lost 3 bases at V and 4 bases at J; junction bases unmatched: 10. This CDR3 has 16 residues. Germline V gives CDR1 MDHEN, CDR2 SYDVKM. CDR3 amino acids: CASSFSAGGIRTEAFF. CDR3 in DNA: TGTGCCAGCAGTTTTTCGGCAGGGGGCATTCGCACTGAAGCTTTCTTT.

This chain joins TRBV5-8 and TRBJ1-5; D not resolved. The V end lost 0 bases, the J end lost 11 bases, and 12 bases lay between the germline ends. Germline V gene sequence: CDR1 SGHTS, CDR2 YDEGEE. The CDR3 spans 13 residues. The CDR3 loop reads CASSLAGGQTQHF. CDR3 coding DNA: TGTGCCAGCAGCTTGGCCGGTGGGCAAACCCAGCATTTT.

This rearrangement joins TRBV5-4 to TRBJ1-4, with no clear D. Germline V gene lookup returns CDR1 SGHNT and CDR2 YYREEE (reference sequence). The CDR3 contains 13 residues. Trimming left V 4 bases short and J 4 bases short, with 8 bases between. Here the CDR3 DNA reads TGTGCCAGCAGCCCCGGACTTAATGAAAAACTGTTTTTT. Translating it yields CASSPGLNEKLFF.

The V call is TRBV5-1, the J call TRBJ2-1, with a possible D match to TRBD2 (5 bases). CDR1 and CDR2 (germline): SGHRS, YFSETQ. The CDR3 is 13 residues long. V was clipped by 4 bases and J by 4 bases, with 9 bases between them. Here the CDR3 reads CASSHGLYNEQFF. CDR3 bases: TGCGCCAGCAGCCACGGACTGTACAATGAGCAGTTCTTC.

The chain couples TRBV24-1 to TRBJ2-7, with D perhaps matching TRBD1 (5 bases). Germline lookup yields CDR1 KGHDR and CDR2 SFDVKD. The CDR3 totals 12 residues. Trimming took off 6 bases at V and 4 bases at J, with 9 bases between the two ends. CDR3 nucleotides: TGTGCCACCAGTACTCAGGGTTACGAGCAGTACTTC. This gives the protein CATSTQGYEQYF.